The T cell receptor beta chain under discussion was sequenced for a study of blood T cell repertoires in COVID-19. Germline CDR1 reads MGHRA; CDR2 reads YSYEKL. The trim removed 0 bases at V and 4 bases at J, leaving 5 bases unmatched. This CDR3 has 16 residues. Per the original methods: The authors estimated nucleated cell counts from reference gene primer amplification. Clones were read by immunoSEQ multiplex PCR, and TCRdb kept only the in-frame ones, dropping some. V and J calls and clone size are copied from that table; D and trimming were computed from the DNA. The sample contains 450,000 or so clones, about 90% of which appear only once. Either two negative PCRs, clearance, or symptom resolution qualified Cohort 3 donors as recovered.

Sequencing was performed on PBMCs or T cells enriched from blood (not recorded which). This rearrangement joins TRBV4-1 to TRBJ2-1; TRBD2 agrees at 8 bases. The clonotype comes from a man aged 18 to 30 who had recovered from COVID-19. The CDR3 spells CASSQDWREVYNEQFF. DNA for the CDR3: TGCGCCAGCAGCCAAGATTGGCGGGAGGTTTACAATGAGCAGTTCTTC.